This is a list of T cell receptor beta chains from one sample in a study of patients and donors after allogeneic stem cell transplantation. TCRdb reprocessed the RT-PCR reads with MiXCR, giving one entry per CDR3 protein. The sample shows under 200,000 distinct CDR3 sequences, approximately 28% of them seen only once. Input material: blood, either unsorted or a sorted T cell fraction (not recorded which). These receptors all stem from a human donor who was either an allogeneic HSCT recipient or a stem cell or donor lymphocyte infusion donor (not recorded which). It is not recorded whose cells these are; they may come from a transplant donor. Both conserved end residues are part of each CDR3.

J gene: TRBJ2-1; V gene: TRBV2; CDR3 protein: CASRRLAGGSGEQFF
J gene: TRBJ2-7; V gene: TRBV6-2/TRBV6-3; CDR3 protein: CASSDGGYEQYF
J gene: TRBJ2-5; V gene: TRBV24-1; CDR3 protein: CATSDTQGSQETQYF
J gene: TRBJ1-2; V gene: TRBV7-9; CDR3 protein: CASSSNDVRYTF
J gene: TRBJ2-7; V gene: TRBV20-1; CDR3 protein: CSATGTGNHYEQYF
J gene: TRBJ2-3; V gene: TRBV11-3; CDR3 protein: CDSSFRATDTQYF
J gene: TRBJ2-7; V gene: TRBV4-3; CDR3 protein: CASSQDIPKGGAYEQYF
J gene: TRBJ1-1; V gene: TRBV6-5; CDR3 protein: CASSYWVPGQGANTEAFF
J gene: TRBJ2-5; V gene: TRBV10-3; CDR3 protein: CAISEFTTSAQETQYF
J gene: TRBJ1-2; V gene: TRBV7-6; CDR3 protein: CASSSSPGGQLAGDGYTF
J gene: TRBJ2-3; V gene: TRBV4-1; CDR3 protein: CASSQRTGVPLDTQYF
J gene: TRBJ2-7; V gene: TRBV15; CDR3 protein: CATSRLLVYEQYF
J gene: TRBJ2-7; V gene: TRBV12-3/TRBV12-4; CDR3 protein: CASAGGPYEQYF
J gene: TRBJ2-7; V gene: TRBV20-1; CDR3 protein: CSARDPAGVSYEQYF
J gene: TRBJ2-7; V gene: TRBV28; CDR3 protein: CASSPGSPYEQYF
J gene: TRBJ2-5; V gene: TRBV7-7; CDR3 protein: CASSATGAETQYF
J gene: TRBJ2-7; V gene: TRBV2; CDR3 protein: CASSPGLAGVYEQYF
J gene: TRBJ1-2; V gene: TRBV3-1; CDR3 protein: CASSQDWDRGYGYTF
J gene: TRBJ2-1; V gene: TRBV12-3/TRBV12-4; CDR3 protein: CASSLNLAGGNEQFF
J gene: TRBJ1-1; V gene: TRBV18; CDR3 protein: CASSRTGGTEAFF
J gene: TRBJ2-3; V gene: TRBV24-1; CDR3 protein: CATSSMTAGGTDTQYF
J gene: TRBJ1-4; V gene: TRBV27; CDR3 protein: CASRDPAVINEKLFF
J gene: TRBJ2-2; V gene: TRBV4-3; CDR3 protein: CASSRDRAGAGELFF
J gene: TRBJ2-7; V gene: TRBV21-1; CDR3 protein: CASSLHYEQYF
J gene: TRBJ2-7; V gene: TRBV12-3/TRBV12-4; CDR3 protein: CASTNRGGQASYEQYF
J gene: TRBJ2-1; V gene: TRBV29-1; CDR3 protein: CSVARDRVYEQFF
J gene: TRBJ2-5; V gene: TRBV15; CDR3 protein: CATSRDRQQETQYF
J gene: TRBJ1-2; V gene: TRBV7-9; CDR3 protein: CASSFDGFYGYTF
J gene: TRBJ2-7; V gene: TRBV6-2/TRBV6-3; CDR3 protein: CASSLWGYEQYF
J gene: TRBJ2-7; V gene: TRBV5-1; CDR3 protein: CASSLAGAGYEQHF
J gene: TRBJ2-1; V gene: TRBV20-1; CDR3 protein: CSALKPGLGFHNEQFF
J gene: TRBJ1-4; V gene: TRBV6-6; CDR3 protein: CASSWAGQPNEKLFF
J gene: TRBJ2-7; V gene: TRBV20-1; CDR3 protein: CSASKDRGQNEQYF
J gene: TRBJ2-4; V gene: TRBV20-1; CDR3 protein: CSAWTSHIQYF
J gene: TRBJ2-7; V gene: TRBV5-5; CDR3 protein: CASSHPGLAYEQYF
J gene: TRBJ1-2; V gene: TRBV20-1; CDR3 protein: CSAKDRYGYTF
J gene: TRBJ1-2; V gene: TRBV7-2; CDR3 protein: CASSLNKWLNGYTF
J gene: TRBJ2-5; V gene: TRBV24-1; CDR3 protein: CATSDSWTGETQYF
J gene: TRBJ1-5; V gene: TRBV5-1; CDR3 protein: CASSLGQGEPQHF
J gene: TRBJ1-5; V gene: TRBV29-1; CDR3 protein: CSVGDINQPQHF
J gene: TRBJ1-4; V gene: TRBV6-5; CDR3 protein: CASSYSIPLQGTNEKLFF
J gene: TRBJ1-5; V gene: TRBV15; CDR3 protein: CATRLGPLYSNQPQHF
J gene: TRBJ1-6; V gene: TRBV12-3/TRBV12-4; CDR3 protein: CASNPARGEALPLHF
J gene: TRBJ2-7; V gene: TRBV6-2/TRBV6-3; CDR3 protein: CASSPGAFEQYF
J gene: TRBJ1-1; V gene: TRBV7-2; CDR3 protein: CASSVDRGPEAFF